The 29 T cell receptor beta chains reported below all come from one sample, sequenced in a study of shared clonotypes between healthy human individuals. Assay used: immunoSEQ multiplex PCR; TCRdb lists only in-frame clones, some missing. Here the sample spans some 470,000 clones, 60% to 85% being singletons. The material sequenced was PBMCs. The source of these receptors is a woman between 40 and 55 years old in good health. Some clones in this sample may be carry-over from other donors' samples.

This clone was picked up a small number of times. The chain has TRBV15 and TRBJ2-1; 7 positions agree with TRBD1. Germline lookup yields CDR1 LNHNV and CDR2 YYDKDF (reference sequence). There are 16 residues in the CDR3. Unmatched junction bases numbered 8, after V lost 3 bases and J lost 3 bases. This CDR3 reads CATSRTQGKGYNEQFF. The CDR3 DNA reads TGTGCCACCAGCAGGACACAGGGGAAAGGCTACAATGAGCAGTTCTTC.

The chain employs TRBV7-9 and TRBJ2-7; the D is unclear. The CDR3 contains 13 residues. CDR1 SEHNR and CDR2 FQNEAQ come from the germline V gene (reference sequence). V dropped 5 bases and J dropped 4 bases, with 12 bases sitting between them. The CDR3: CASSQTNEYEQYF. In DNA, the CDR3 is TGTGCCAGCAGCCAAACGAACGAATACGAGCAGTACTTC.

The chain is built from TRBV5-1 and TRBJ1-1; D uncertain. The V and J ends lost 2 bases and 3 bases respectively, with 11 bases between them. CDR1 is SGHRS and CDR2 is YFSETQ in the germline V gene. This CDR3 region has 14 residues. CDR3 in amino acids: CASSFWRSDTEAFF. The CDR3 bases are TGCGCCAGCAGCTTTTGGCGTTCAGACACTGAAGCTTTCTTT.

The V gene is TRBV15, the J gene TRBJ2-2; 12 bases line up with TRBD2. V gave up 0 bases and J gave up 5 bases; unmatched junction bases: 7. CDR3 length: 18 amino acids. Looked up from germline, CDR1 is LNHNV and CDR2 is YYDKDF (reference sequence). CDR3 protein: CATSRDWTSGMGTGELFF. The CDR3 DNA reads TGTGCCACCAGCAGAGATTGGACTAGCGGGATGGGGACCGGGGAGCTGTTTTTT.

Worth noting for this clone: Relative to the germline gene, one junction end is altered; a read error may explain this. The chain carries TRBV14 and TRBJ2-7, with D tentatively TRBD1 (5 bases). This CDR3 contains 14 residues. The germline V gene has CDR1 SGHDN and CDR2 FVKESK. CDR3 coding DNA: TGTGCTAGCAGCCCACGACAGTTAACCTACGAGCAGTACTTC. It specifies CASSPRQLTYEQYF.

This chain uses TRBV11-1 with TRBJ2-3, with 10 bases aligning to TRBD1. Germline loops: CDR1 SGHAT, CDR2 FQDESV (reference sequence). CDR3 length: 16 amino acids. The V segment lost 5 bases and the J segment 2 bases; nucleotides outside the gene matches: 7. The CDR3 is CASSPGQGRDTDTQYF. The DNA of the CDR3 is TGTGCCAGCAGCCCGGGACAGGGGCGGGACACAGATACGCAGTATTTT.

CDR3 in DNA: TGTGCCAGCAGTGTATCCGTACTTCACCAAGAGACCCAGTACTTC. This encodes CASSVSVLHQETQYF. J is TRBJ2-5 and V is TRBV2; D gene unclear. Trimming removed 4 bases from V and 0 bases from J, with 12 bases in between. CDR1 and CDR2 (germline): SNHLY, FYNNEI. The CDR3 loop spans 15 amino acids.

Concerning this clone: This could be a read error, since a much larger clone is one nucleotide away. This sample also contains other DNA sequences that code for the same CDR3. This chain links TRBV7-8 with TRBJ2-5; unclear D gene. The CDR3 consists of 11 residues. The V end lost 4 bases, the J end lost 1 base, and 1 base lay between the germline ends. Germline CDR1 is SGHVS and CDR2 is FQNEAQ. This CDR3 reads CASSSQETQYF. DNA for the CDR3: TGTGCCAGCAGCTCCCAAGAGACCCAGTACTTC.

J is TRBJ2-5 and V is TRBV7-2; D possibly matches TRBD1 or TRBD2 (5 bases each). V gave up 5 bases and J gave up 1 base, with 14 bases separating them. The CDR3 is 15 residues long. CDR1 SGHTA and CDR2 FQGNSA come from the germline V gene. The chain's CDR3 is CASSREVGTQETQYF. For the CDR3, the DNA is TGTGCCAGCAGCAGAGAGGTGGGGACCCAAGAGACCCAGTACTTC.

This chain uses TRBV29-1 with TRBJ2-7; 7 positions match TRBD2. The V gene's germline CDR1 is SQVTM and CDR2 ANQGSEA. The CDR3 has 12 amino acids. J gave up 4 bases and V 4 bases, and 4 bases lay outside the gene matches. The CDR3 DNA follows: TGCAGCGTTGTTTCTAGCGGTTACGAGCAGTACTTC. Protein product: CSVVSSGYEQYF.

The chain combines TRBV15 with TRBJ2-3, with D possibly matching TRBD1 (5 bases). Looked up from germline, CDR1 is LNHNV and CDR2 is YYDKDF (reference sequence). The CDR3 runs to 14 residues. Trimming took off 0 bases at V and 3 bases at J, with 7 bases between the two ends. The CDR3 loop reads CATSRDRGTDTQYF. The CDR3 nucleotides read TGTGCCACCAGCAGAGATAGGGGAACAGATACGCAGTATTTT.

This chain uses TRBV7-6 with TRBJ2-7; 8 nucleotides match TRBD1. Per germline, CDR1 SGHVS and CDR2 FNYEAQ. CDR3 size: 14 residues. J lost 2 bases, V lost 2 bases, and 2 bases had no gene match. CDR3 nucleotides: TGTGCCAGCAGCTTACAACAGGGGGCCTACGAGCAGTACTTC. This translates into CASSLQQGAYEQYF.

V and J are TRBV6-6 and TRBJ2-7; the D call may be TRBD1 or TRBD2 (5 bases each). The CDR3 loop spans 13 amino acids. Germline V gives CDR1 MNHNY, CDR2 SVGAGI (reference sequence). The germline V and J ends were trimmed by 7 bases and 3 bases, with 13 bases remaining between them. The CDR3 region is CASTDGALYEQYF. The DNA of the CDR3 is TGTGCCAGCACGGACGGGGCCCTCTACGAGCAGTACTTC.

V is TRBV29-1 and J is TRBJ2-1; D uncertain. Germline loops: CDR1 SQVTM, CDR2 ANQGSEA. Trimming stripped 4 bases from V and 3 bases from J, with 13 bases between. CDR3 length: 14 amino acids. The CDR3 coding sequence is TGCAGCGTTGGCCGGGCAGCCTACTACAATGAGCAGTTCTTC. Its translation: CSVGRAAYYNEQFF.

The rearrangement uses TRBV10-3 and TRBJ2-2; no firm D call. Trimming cost V 4 bases and J 6 bases, with 12 bases left between them. The V gene's germline CDR1 is ENHRY and CDR2 SYGVKD. CDR3 size: 14 residues. The CDR3 DNA reads as TGTGCCATCAGTGGTATCGAGCGCGCCGGGGAGCTGTTTTTT. Protein sequence: CAISGIERAGELFF.

A note on this clone: Within the sample, other DNA sequences also encode this same CDR3. This chain joins TRBV18 and TRBJ1-2, with TRBD1 identical over 7 bases. The CDR3 is 14 amino acids. Germline CDR1 reads KGHSH; CDR2 reads LQKENI. V lost 3 bases, J lost 2 bases, and 3 bases stayed unmatched. CDR3 residues: CASSPGQQNYGYTF. The CDR3 nucleotides are TGTGCCAGCTCACCGGGACAGCAGAACTATGGCTACACCTTC.

The chain joins TRBV18 to TRBJ2-5; TRBD1 matches 8 bases. The J call is in doubt because the DNA end fits TRBJ2-7 better. This CDR3 has 13 residues. The V gene's germline CDR1 is KGHSH and CDR2 LQKENI. The chain's CDR3 is CASAGQGEYEQYF. For the CDR3, the DNA is TGTGCCAGCGCTGGACAGGGAGAATACGAGCAGTACTTC.

This rearrangement joins TRBV28 to TRBJ2-1, with no clear D. This CDR3 spans 16 amino acids. V was trimmed by 3 bases and J by 2 bases, leaving 14 bases between them. CDR1 and CDR2 (germline): MDHEN, SYDVKM. CDR3 nucleotides: TGTGCCAGCAGTTTCTACCACTCGAATCCCTACAATGAGCAGTTCTTC. It encodes CASSFYHSNPYNEQFF.

The rearrangement uses TRBV27 and TRBJ2-3; no clear D gene. There are 12 residues in the CDR3. Trimming removed 5 bases at V and 7 bases at J, with 10 bases between. In germline, CDR1 is MNHEY, CDR2 SMNVEV (reference sequence). CDR3 sequence reads: CASSHDGNTQYF. The CDR3 DNA sequence: TGTGCCAGCAGTCACGACGGCAATACGCAGTATTTT.

The J gene is TRBJ1-1, the V gene TRBV19, with D hard to call. V dropped 4 bases and J dropped 4 bases, with 7 bases sitting between them. Germline CDR1 reads LNHDA; CDR2 reads SQIVND (reference sequence). CDR3 length equals 12 residues. The CDR3 protein is CASSTGFTEAFF. The CDR3 DNA is TGTGCCAGTAGTACGGGTTTCACTGAAGCTTTCTTT.

This chain joins TRBV28 and TRBJ2-5, with D tentatively TRBD1 (6 bases). Trimming left V 5 bases short and J 1 base short, with 11 bases between. Per the germline V gene, CDR1 is MDHEN and CDR2 is SYDVKM. This CDR3 is built from 14 residues. CDR3 amino acids: CASSRLQGQETQYF. In DNA, the CDR3 is TGTGCCAGCAGTAGGTTACAGGGCCAAGAGACCCAGTACTTC.

The chain uses TRBV7-6 and TRBJ2-1; TRBD2 aligns across 8 bases. V lost 3 bases and J lost 8; bases outside the gene matches: 9. This CDR3 has 15 amino acids. Germline CDR1 is SGHVS and CDR2 is FNYEAQ. The CDR3 loop reads CASSFAGGPGYEQFF. The CDR3 nucleotides are TGTGCCAGCAGCTTTGCGGGAGGCCCGGGGTATGAGCAGTTCTTC. Full variable domain (remainder filled in from reference TRBV7-6 and TRBJ2-1): GAGVSQSPRYKVTKRGQDVALRCDPISGHVSLYWYRQALGQGPEFLTYFNYEAQQDKSGLPNDRFSAERPEGSISTLTIQRTEQRDSAMYRCASSFAGGPGYEQFFGPGTRLTVL.

The chain has TRBV28 and TRBJ2-5, with 8 bases aligning to TRBD1. The CDR3 is 14 residues long. Unmatched junction bases numbered 8, after V lost 6 bases and J lost 5 bases. The V gene's germline CDR1 is MDHEN and CDR2 SYDVKM. Here the CDR3 reads CASSRQGLLETQYF. The CDR3 DNA sequence: TGTGCCAGCAGCCGACAGGGGTTATTGGAGACCCAGTACTTC.

The V and J genes are TRBV30 and TRBJ2-3; possibly TRBD1 for D (5 bases). The V and J ends lost 7 bases and 6 bases respectively, with 14 bases between them. CDR1 and CDR2 from the germline V gene are GTSNPN and SVGIG (reference sequence). This CDR3 comprises 12 residues. DNA of the CDR3: TGTGCCTTACAGGTTCGCTGGGATACGCAGTATTTT. Its protein product is CALQVRWDTQYF.

This chain links TRBV5-1 with TRBJ2-3, with TRBD2 identical over 9 bases. J lost 4 bases, V lost 0 bases, and 6 bases had no gene match. Germline V CDR1 and CDR2: SGHRS, YFSETQ. The CDR3 runs 16 residues. Here the CDR3 reads CASSLAGGRGADTQYF. The CDR3 coding sequence is TGCGCCAGCAGCTTGGCCGGCGGGAGGGGGGCAGATACGCAGTATTTT.

This chain connects TRBV4-2 to TRBJ2-7; 8 bases are shared with TRBD1. In germline, CDR1 is LGHNA, CDR2 YNFKEQ. Trimming at V came to 3 bases and at J to 2 bases, leaving 6 bases not matched to a gene. This CDR3 is 15 amino acids long. CDR3 bases: TGTGCCAGCAGCCAGGAGGGACAGGTTCCCTACGAGCAGTACTTC. As protein: CASSQEGQVPYEQYF.

The rearrangement uses TRBV6-5 and TRBJ1-2; the D gene is possibly TRBD1 (5 bases). The CDR3 sequence is 13 residues long. V lost 6 bases, J lost 6 bases, and 14 bases lay in between. Germline CDR1 MNHEY, CDR2 SVGAGI. The CDR3 DNA reads as TGTGCCAGCAGCCCCGGCAGGGATAATGGCTACACCTTC. The encoded protein is CASSPGRDNGYTF.

The rearrangement joins TRBV18 to TRBJ1-1; TRBD1 is a possible D gene (6 bases). The length of the CDR3 is 15 residues. Germline values: CDR1 KGHSH, CDR2 LQKENI. V dropped 0 bases and J dropped 3 bases, with 11 bases sitting between them. The CDR3 region is CASSPPSGGHTEAFF. The CDR3 region has the DNA TGTGCCAGCTCACCACCTTCTGGGGGCCACACTGAAGCTTTCTTT.

The rearrangement links TRBV19 to TRBJ2-3; tentatively, D is TRBD2 (6 bases). CDR3 length: 17 residues. Trimming left V 3 bases short and J 6 bases short, with 22 bases between. The germline gives CDR1 LNHDA, CDR2 SQIVND (reference sequence). The DNA for the CDR3 is TGTGCCAGTAGTATGGGGGGAGTCCGGGCCGTAGGGGATACGCAGTATTTT. This encodes CASSMGGVRAVGDTQYF.